The present T cell receptor (beta chain) was sequenced within a study of T cell repertoires in cytomegalovirus infection. Trimming removed 11 bases from V and 4 bases from J; junction bases left unmatched: 10. In germline, CDR1 is SNHLY, CDR2 FYNNEI. The CDR3 consists of 14 residues. TCRdb called the reads again in MiXCR, with one record for every CDR3 protein. The sample lists 150,000 to 200,000 distinct CDR3 sequences; approximately 14% were seen once. The rearrangement uses TRBV2 and TRBJ2-3; 9 bases align to TRBD1. The sample comprised PBMCs. This receptor was taken from a human donor in good health (CMV status not recorded). Some clones in this sample may be carry-over from other donors' samples. The CDR3 loop is CAGGVQGAADTQYF. The CDR3 DNA follows: TGTGCCGGAGGTGTACAGGGGGCAGCAGATACGCAGTATTTT.